These 17 T cell receptor beta chains originate from one sample sequenced in a study of T cell responses to AZD1222 COVID-19 vaccine. The data were produced by immunoSEQ multiplex PCR, yet TCRdb's version contains in-frame clones alone and is incomplete. The table lists some 140,000 clones, about 87% of them singletons, with around 3% in the top ten. The material sequenced was peripheral blood, taken on day 0 of AZD1222 vaccination. These receptors were obtained from an adult in good health.

This clone was counted a single time. V gene TRBV10-3 combines with J gene TRBJ1-2; D is ambiguous. V lost 0 bases to trimming and J lost 0 bases, with 5 bases between them. The CDR3 has 14 residues. Per the germline V gene, CDR1 is ENHRY and CDR2 is SYGVKD. CDR3 DNA: TGTGCCATCAGTGAGTCTTACTCTAACTATGGCTACACCTTC. Its protein product is CAISESYSNYGYTF.

This chain connects TRBV6-1 to TRBJ1-3; 8 positions agree with TRBD1. The length of the CDR3 is 17 residues. Per the germline V gene, CDR1 is MNHNS and CDR2 is SASEGT. The trim removed 1 base at V and 8 bases at J, leaving 13 bases unmatched. The CDR3 sequence: CASSEDPGGISADTIYF. CDR3 nucleotides: TGTGCCAGCAGTGAAGACCCAGGGGGCATTTCGGCGGACACCATATATTTT.

V usage is TRBV18 and J usage is TRBJ2-3, with 15 bases identical to TRBD2. Germline trimming cut 3 bases from V and 2 bases from J; bases unmatched to any gene: 3. The CDR3 is made up of 17 amino acids. Germline CDR1 is KGHSH and CDR2 is LQKENI. CDR3 in DNA: TGTGCCAGCTCACCGGGACTAGCGGGGGGTATCACAGATACGCAGTATTTT. Its translation is CASSPGLAGGITDTQYF.

The chain recombines TRBV18 with TRBJ2-7; maybe TRBD1 (7 bases). Trimming cost V 6 bases and J 3 bases, with 15 bases left between them. Per germline, CDR1 KGHSH and CDR2 LQKENI. The CDR3 is made up of 14 amino acids. CDR3: CASSQGGLLYEQYF. The DNA for the CDR3 is TGTGCCAGCTCCCAGGGGGGTCTCCTCTACGAGCAGTACTTC.

V usage is TRBV18 and J usage is TRBJ1-5; D not resolved. Germline CDR1 and CDR2: KGHSH and LQKENI. The CDR3 runs 13 residues. V lost 1 base, J lost 6 bases, and 7 bases lay in between. For the CDR3, the DNA is TGTGCCAGCTCACCACAGGATGGTCAGCCCCAGCATTTT. It codes for CASSPQDGQPQHF.

For this clone: This CDR3 is also generated by other DNA sequences in the sample. This chain links TRBV18 with TRBJ2-7; D is ambiguous. With 3 bases removed from V and 1 base from J, the gap between germline ends came to 4 bases. Germline CDR1 reads KGHSH; CDR2 reads LQKENI. This CDR3 is built from 12 residues. This CDR3 reads CASSPGSYEQYF. The CDR3 DNA sequence: TGTGCCAGCTCACCTGGGTCCTACGAGCAGTACTTC. Based on the CDR3 plus reference TRBV18 and TRBJ2-7, the full variable domain is NAGVMQNPRHLVRRRGQEARLRCSPMKGHSHVYWYRQLPEEGLKFMVYLQKENIIDESGMPKERFSAEFPKEGPSILRIQQVVRGDSAAYFCASSPGSYEQYFGPGTRLTVT.

The gene calls are TRBV19 and TRBJ1-2; D might be TRBD1 (5 bases). The CDR3 totals 14 residues. V dropped 3 bases and J dropped 8 bases, with 16 bases sitting between them. In germline, CDR1 is LNHDA, CDR2 SQIVND (reference sequence). The CDR3 DNA follows: TGTGCCAGTAGTATGACAGCCCCTCCTTGGGGCTACACCTTC. Encoded protein: CASSMTAPPWGYTF.

The chain employs TRBV7-2 and TRBJ2-3, with a tentative D call TRBD1 (6 bases). The CDR3 is 15 residues long. V was clipped by 5 bases and J by 8 bases, with 20 bases between them. Germline assignment: CDR1 SGHTA and CDR2 FQGNSA. CDR3 sequence reads: CASSPRWDPQGTQYF. CDR3 DNA sequence: TGTGCCAGCAGCCCACGGTGGGACCCACAGGGTACGCAGTATTTT.

This clone was found once. The chain couples TRBV2 to TRBJ1-2; D possibly corresponds to TRBD1 (5 bases). The germline gives CDR1 SNHLY, CDR2 FYNNEI. The CDR3 contains 12 residues. V was shortened by 6 bases and J by 5 bases, with 10 bases between the two germline ends. The CDR3 spells CASSREPYGYTF. The DNA for the CDR3 is TGTGCCAGCAGCAGGGAACCGTATGGCTACACCTTC.

The CDR3 protein is CASSLGTAGRAFF. CDR3 DNA: TGTGCCAGCAGCTTAGGGACAGCGGGAAGAGCTTTCTTT. The chain combines TRBV7-2 with TRBJ1-1; D might be TRBD1 (6 bases). CDR1 and CDR2 (germline): SGHTA, FQGNSA. Trimming left V 1 base short and J 10 bases short, with 13 bases between. This CDR3 has 13 residues. The variable domain in full, with the rest retrieved from reference TRBV7-2 and TRBJ1-1, is GAGVSQSPSNKVTEKGKDVELRCDPISGHTALYWYRQSLGQGLEFLIYFQGNSAPDKSGLPSDRFSAERTGGSVSTLTIQRTQQEDSAVYLCASSLGTAGRAFFGQGTRLTVV.

The rearrangement joins TRBV28 to TRBJ1-3; possibly TRBD1 for D (5 bases). The CDR3 is 15 amino acids. Germline V gives CDR1 MDHEN, CDR2 SYDVKM. Deletions cut 6 bases from V and 0 bases from J, with 12 bases between. CDR3 bases: TGTGCCAGCAGCCCCCGACAGTTCTCTGGAAACACCATATATTTT. Translating it yields CASSPRQFSGNTIYF.

CDR3 DNA: TGTGCCAGCAGCTTTGACAGGTTGTACAATCAGCCCCAGCATTTT. This codes for CASSFDRLYNQPQHF. The genes are TRBV5-5 and TRBJ1-5; D perhaps matches TRBD1 (6 bases). The germline V gene has CDR1 SGHKS and CDR2 YYEKEE (reference sequence). CDR3 size: 15 residues. Trimming removed 2 bases at V and 3 bases at J, with 12 bases between.

The V gene is TRBV19, the J gene TRBJ2-7; the D gene is possibly TRBD1 (6 bases). CDR1 LNHDA and CDR2 SQIVND come from the germline V gene (reference sequence). Trimming pared 4 bases from V and 3 bases from J, leaving 13 bases between. This CDR3 has 14 residues. The CDR3 sequence is CASSSQGNRYEQYF. The DNA of the CDR3 is TGTGCCAGTAGTAGTCAGGGGAATCGCTACGAGCAGTACTTC.

This clone occurred once. The chain has TRBV6-2 or TRBV6-3 and TRBJ2-3; D is unresolved. The CDR3 loop spans 12 amino acids. The germline V and J ends were trimmed by 3 bases and 5 bases, with 6 bases remaining between them. Germline V gene lookup returns CDR1 MNHEY and CDR2 SVGEGT. The CDR3 loop reads CASSYWEDTQYF. The CDR3 nucleotides are TGTGCCAGCAGTTATTGGGAAGATACGCAGTATTTT.

The chain joins TRBV27 to TRBJ1-2, with D maybe TRBD1 (5 bases). With 8 bases removed from V and 1 base from J, the gap between germline ends came to 17 bases. Germline values: CDR1 MNHEY, CDR2 SMNVEV (reference sequence). The CDR3 runs 15 residues. For the CDR3, the DNA is TGTGCCAGCCTATATTCCGGGACTGTTAACTATGGCTACACCTTC. Residues: CASLYSGTVNYGYTF.

This chain links TRBV10-3 with TRBJ1-3; D gene uncertain. V was pared by 7 bases and J by 0 bases, with 4 bases between. This CDR3 comprises 12 residues. Germline CDR1 ENHRY, CDR2 SYGVKD. The CDR3 region is CAITSSGNTIYF. The CDR3 nucleotides are TGTGCCATCACAAGCTCTGGAAACACCATATATTTT.

The chain joins TRBV4-3 to TRBJ2-5, with D possibly matching TRBD2 (6 bases). Between the trimmed V and J ends, which lost 0 bases and 7 bases, there was a span of 12 bases. The germline V gene encodes CDR1 LGHNA and CDR2 YSLEER. This CDR3 has 14 residues. The CDR3 DNA follows: TGCGCCAGCAGCCAAGAAGGTCAGGGAGGGACCCAGTACTTC. It specifies CASSQEGQGGTQYF.